This T cell receptor beta chain emerged from a study of blood T cell repertoires in COVID-19. The assay was immunoSEQ multiplex PCR, and TCRdb's table has in-frame clones only and misses some. The repertoire holds under 300,000 clones, 70% to 85% seen once, with about 15% in the top ten. The CDR3 has 16 residues. From germline, CDR1 is SNHLY and CDR2 FYNNEI. V was pared by 7 bases and J by 1 base, with 19 bases between. The gene calls are TRBV2 and TRBJ1-2; possible D gene TRBD1, 6 bases. This TCR came from a man in his forties who had recovered from COVID-19. The specimen was PBMCs or T cells enriched from blood (not recorded which). For the CDR3, the DNA is TGTGCCAGCATTAACAGGGCCTCATCCCTTAACTATGGCTACACCTTC. Encoded protein: CASINRASSLNYGYTF.